These 32 T cell receptor beta chains were all obtained from the same sample, sequenced in a study of blood T cells in healthy people across ages. Primers used in a second PCR of roughly 6 to 11 cycles were a sample-barcoded 5' primer and a J-beta primer mix. TCRdb reanalysed the 5' RACE reads using MiXCR and keeps one entry per CDR3 protein. This table holds about 670,000 distinct CDR3 sequences, 45% to 60% found once. Specimen: blood. These receptors all stem from an elderly woman in good health.

This clonotype was detected ten times or more. This chain connects TRBV7-9 to TRBJ2-3; D may be TRBD1 (6 bases). CDR1 SEHNR and CDR2 FQNEAQ come from the germline V gene (reference sequence). The V end was cut by 6 bases, the J end by 4 bases, with 11 bases between. The CDR3 consists of 13 residues. CDR3 sequence (DNA): TGTGCCAGCAGTCAAACAGGGCCAGATACGCAGTATTTT. It translates to CASSQTGPDTQYF.

V and J are TRBV24-1 and TRBJ2-2, with a weak D call TRBD1 (5 bases). V lost 3 bases, J lost 1 base, and 8 bases lay in between. Germline V lookup: CDR1 KGHDR, CDR2 SFDVKD. This CDR3 comprises 15 residues. The CDR3 DNA sequence: TGTGCCACCAGTGATCAAACAGGGAACACCGGGGAGCTGTTTTTT. As protein: CATSDQTGNTGELFF.

Many counts were recorded for this clonotype. The chain combines TRBV5-1 with TRBJ1-1, with 9 bases that match TRBD1. Germline loops: CDR1 SGHRS, CDR2 YFSETQ. This CDR3 contains 15 residues. V shed 4 bases, J shed 5 bases, and the junction held 9 bases outside the gene matches. The CDR3 DNA is TGCGCCAGCAGCCTAACCGGGACAGGGAAGACTGAAGCTTTCTTT. This encodes CASSLTGTGKTEAFF.

This clonotype has ten or more counts. This sequence joins TRBV12-3 or TRBV12-4 and TRBJ2-1, with D perhaps assigned TRBD1 or TRBD2 (5 bases each). V was cut by 6 bases and J by 8 bases, with 23 bases left in between. The CDR3 is made up of 16 amino acids. Written as DNA, the CDR3 is TGTGCCAGCAGCCCCGGGACCCAAGAAGGGCTGGATGAGCAGTTCTTC. It yields the protein CASSPGTQEGLDEQFF.

The chain couples TRBV20-1 to TRBJ2-1; tentatively, D is TRBD1 (6 bases). The V and J ends lost 6 bases and 6 bases respectively, with 15 bases between them. CDR1 and CDR2 from the germline V gene are DFQATT and SNEGSKA (reference sequence). The CDR3 extends over 13 amino acids. DNA of the CDR3: TGCAGTGCCCCAGGGTGGGGGCGCAATGAGCAGTTCTTC. Its protein product is CSAPGWGRNEQFF.

This clonotype was detected only a few times. J is TRBJ2-1 and V is TRBV29-1; 11 positions match TRBD2. CDR3 size: 12 residues. Germline V gene lookup returns CDR1 SQVTM and CDR2 ANQGSEA. The CDR3, as DNA: TGCACCGGGACTAGCGGTTACAATGAGCAGTTCTTC. It specifies CTGTSGYNEQFF.

About this clonotype itself: This may come from a read error, since a much larger clone is one base off. This chain uses TRBV3-1 with TRBJ2-1, with 7 bases lining up with TRBD1. The J call may be wrong; the DNA end is better matched by TRBJ2-7. The CDR3 covers 14 residues. Per germline, CDR1 LGHDT and CDR2 YNNKEL (reference sequence). CDR3 bases: TGTGCCAGCAGTCCCCCGGGACAGAACAATGAGCAGTACTTC. It is translated as CASSPPGQNNEQYF.

This clonotype was counted between two and nine times. The V call is TRBV18, the J call TRBJ1-5; D not resolved. V was cut by 3 bases and J by 7 bases, with 19 bases left in between. Germline V gene sequence: CDR1 KGHSH, CDR2 LQKENI. CDR3 length: 16 amino acids. The CDR3 region is CASSPINTESRQPQHF. The DNA for the CDR3 is TGTGCCAGCTCACCGATTAACACGGAATCAAGGCAGCCCCAGCATTTT.

CDR3: CASSPSTGNEQFF. The CDR3 DNA reads TGTGCCAGCTCACCGTCCACGGGCAATGAGCAGTTCTTC. The gene calls are TRBV18 and TRBJ2-1, with D unresolved. The germline V gene has CDR1 KGHSH and CDR2 LQKENI. The V end was cut by 3 bases, the J end by 6 bases, with 9 bases between. The CDR3 has 13 residues.

The V gene is TRBV20-1, the J gene TRBJ2-3; D is perhaps TRBD2 (6 bases). Germline values: CDR1 DFQATT, CDR2 SNEGSKA (reference sequence). CDR3 length: 16 residues. With 0 bases removed from V and 1 base from J, the gap between germline ends came to 14 bases. In nucleotides, the CDR3 is TGCAGTGCTAGAGACGCGACTAGTCGGGGCACAGATACGCAGTATTTT. Residues: CSARDATSRGTDTQYF.

J is TRBJ1-2 and V is TRBV10-3; TRBD1 is a possible D gene (6 bases). The germline V and J ends were trimmed by 11 bases and 5 bases, with 12 bases remaining between them. The V gene's germline CDR1 is ENHRY and CDR2 SYGVKD. This CDR3 is built from 11 residues. The CDR3 loop is CALHTGYGYTF. DNA for the CDR3: TGTGCCCTCCATACAGGGTATGGCTACACCTTC.

The chain uses TRBV7-2 and TRBJ2-3; a possible D gene is TRBD2 (6 bases). The CDR3 runs to 14 residues. Trimming stripped 5 bases from V and 1 base from J, with 10 bases between. Germline loops: CDR1 SGHTA, CDR2 FQGNSA. The CDR3 nucleotides are TGTGCCAGCAGCAGGGGACTCCGCACAGATACGCAGTATTTT. This translates into CASSRGLRTDTQYF. The whole variable domain, remainder taken from reference TRBV7-2 and TRBJ2-3, is GAGVSQSPSNKVTEKGKDVELRCDPISGHTALYWYRQSLGQGLEFLIYFQGNSAPDKSGLPSDRFSAERTGGSVSTLTIQRTQQEDSAVYLCASSRGLRTDTQYFGPGTRLTVL.

In DNA form, the CDR3 reads TGTGCCAGCAGTACATACAGGGGTGGCGAGACCCAGTACTTC. Encoded protein: CASSTYRGGETQYF. The chain employs TRBV28 and TRBJ2-7; 7 bases are a match to TRBD1. Near its end, the DNA agrees better with TRBJ2-5, so the J call may be wrong. Germline CDR1 MDHEN, CDR2 SYDVKM. The CDR3 length is 14 residues.

The chain links TRBV10-3 to TRBJ2-5; 8 nucleotides line up with TRBD2. CDR3 length equals 14 residues. Per germline, CDR1 ENHRY and CDR2 SYGVKD. Trimming cost V 10 bases and J 11 bases; bases outside gene matches: 18. The CDR3 DNA follows: TGTGCCACCAAACCGGGACTAGTGCAAAGTGAGCAGTACTTC. It yields the protein CATKPGLVQSEQYF.

The sample holds many counts of this clonotype. V and J are TRBV20-1 and TRBJ2-1, with D possibly matching TRBD1 (5 bases). V lost 0 bases and J 4 bases, leaving 10 bases between the germline ends. Germline assignment: CDR1 DFQATT and CDR2 SNEGSKA (reference sequence). This CDR3 is built from 14 residues. CDR3 in amino acids: CSARDRTGYNEQFF. DNA for the CDR3: TGCAGTGCTAGAGATCGAACAGGTTACAATGAGCAGTTCTTC.

This clonotype was seen at least ten times. The chain carries TRBV28 and TRBJ2-1; 8 nucleotides line up with TRBD2. The trim removed 2 bases at V and 2 bases at J, leaving 8 bases unmatched. The V gene's germline CDR1 is MDHEN and CDR2 SYDVKM. The CDR3 contains 17 residues. CDR3 region: CASSLGSGLGTYNEQFF. The CDR3, as DNA: TGTGCCAGCAGTTTAGGTTCGGGACTAGGTACCTACAATGAGCAGTTCTTC.

This clonotype appeared a single time. The gene calls are TRBV2 and TRBJ2-3, with D possibly being TRBD1 (6 bases). The germline CDR1 and CDR2 sequences are SNHLY and FYNNEI. There are 15 residues in the CDR3. V was trimmed by 2 bases and J by 0 bases, leaving 9 bases between them. CDR3 loop: CASSEQGPSTDTQYF. The CDR3 DNA is TGTGCCAGCAGTGAACAGGGGCCTAGCACAGATACGCAGTATTTT.

This clonotype was seen just once. V is TRBV6-2 or TRBV6-3 and J is TRBJ2-6; D is uncertain. The V gene's germline CDR1 is MNHEY and CDR2 SVGEGT. CDR3 size: 15 residues. The V gene lost 2 bases and the J gene lost 4 bases, with 9 bases spanning the gap. CDR3 residues: CASSYIAVGANVLTF. DNA for the CDR3: TGTGCCAGCAGTTACATCGCCGTCGGGGCCAACGTCCTGACTTTC.

The rearrangement uses TRBV6-5 and TRBJ2-7; no clear D gene. Germline CDR1 reads MNHEY; CDR2 reads SVGAGI. V was pared by 6 bases and J by 5 bases, with 11 bases between. The CDR3 spans 12 residues. CDR3 coding DNA: TGTGCCAGCAGCCCACTAACTGACGAGCAGTACTTC. As protein: CASSPLTDEQYF.

The rearrangement joins TRBV7-2 to TRBJ2-7, with D perhaps given as TRBD1 or TRBD2 (5 bases each). Looked up from germline, CDR1 is SGHTA and CDR2 is FQGNSA. This CDR3 contains 14 residues. Deletions cut 0 bases from V and 1 base from J, with 7 bases between. In nucleotides, the CDR3 is TGTGCCAGCAGCTTAGCGGGGGAGTCCTACGAGCAGTACTTC. It encodes CASSLAGESYEQYF.

The rearrangement uses TRBV30 and TRBJ1-4, with a possible D match to TRBD1 (5 bases). V was cut by 5 bases and J by 3 bases, with 7 bases left in between. Germline CDR1 is GTSNPN and CDR2 is SVGIG (reference sequence). The CDR3 loop spans 12 amino acids. In nucleotides, the CDR3 is TGTGCCTGGGACAGACCTAATGAAAAACTGTTTTTT. Its translation is CAWDRPNEKLFF.

V is TRBV27 and J is TRBJ1-6; a possible D gene is TRBD1 (6 bases). The V gene's germline CDR1 is MNHEY and CDR2 SMNVEV (reference sequence). The CDR3 consists of 15 residues. V was trimmed by 8 bases and J by 8 bases, leaving 19 bases between them. CDR3 residues: CASLPWGAGDSPLHF. CDR3 in DNA: TGTGCCAGCTTGCCCTGGGGAGCAGGGGATTCACCCCTCCACTTT.

The chain recombines TRBV20-1 with TRBJ2-5; 7 bases match TRBD2. Per the germline V gene, CDR1 is DFQATT and CDR2 is SNEGSKA (reference sequence). Trimming removed 1 base from V and 3 bases from J; junction bases left unmatched: 5. The CDR3 is 14 amino acids. CDR3 residues: CSARAPAGEETQYF. The DNA for the CDR3 is TGCAGTGCTAGAGCCCCGGCGGGAGAAGAGACCCAGTACTTC.

This clonotype was seen a single time. The CDR3 DNA follows: TGTGCCAGCAGCGGGATGGGGAGCCCCAATGAGCAGTTCTTC. Translation gives CASSGMGSPNEQFF. The chain couples TRBV7-3 to TRBJ2-1; maybe TRBD2 (5 bases). V shed 5 bases and J shed 6 bases, with 14 bases lying between them. The V gene's germline CDR1 is SGHTA and CDR2 FQGTGA. This CDR3 spans 14 amino acids.

On this clonotype: Given a much more abundant clone one base away, this may be a read error. The chain combines TRBV9 with TRBJ1-2; no firm D call. The CDR3 loop spans 12 amino acids. CDR1 is SGDLS, CDR2 YYNGEE, per germline. CDR3 nucleotide sequence: TGTACCAGCAGCGTTGGACCCTATGGCTACACCTTC. Translated, it gives CTSSVGPYGYTF.

A single count supports this clonotype. The rearrangement joins TRBV20-1 to TRBJ2-5; tentative D call: TRBD1 (6 bases). This CDR3 contains 13 residues. The V gene lost 6 bases and the J gene lost 2 bases, with 13 bases spanning the gap. The germline V gene has CDR1 DFQATT and CDR2 SNEGSKA (reference sequence). CDR3 sequence (DNA): TGCAGTGCCCCTAACAGGGCTCAAGAGACCCAGTACTTC. This sequence encodes CSAPNRAQETQYF.

This clonotype was counted between two and nine times. The rearrangement joins TRBV10-3 to TRBJ1-6; weak D call: TRBD1 (5 bases). Germline-derived CDR1 and CDR2 are ENHRY and SYGVKD. This CDR3 has 14 amino acids. V was trimmed by 2 bases and J by 10 bases, leaving 12 bases between them. CDR3 DNA sequence: TGTGCCATCAGTGAGGGGCAGGGAGTGTCACCCCTCCACTTT. Protein: CAISEGQGVSPLHF.

The chain carries TRBV5-6 and TRBJ2-4; the match to TRBD1 covers 7 bases. The DNA end is more similar to TRBJ2-7, so the J call may be wrong. The length of the CDR3 is 19 residues. Germline-derived CDR1 and CDR2 are SGHDT and YYEEEE. Here the CDR3 reads CASSSWWGTGEDWEYEQYF. DNA for the CDR3: TGTGCCAGCAGCTCATGGTGGGGAACAGGGGAAGATTGGGAATACGAGCAGTACTTC.

This clonotype showed up many times. J is TRBJ2-5 and V is TRBV5-1; TRBD2 agrees at 14 bases. CDR1 is SGHRS, CDR2 YFSETQ, per germline. Losses at the gene ends were 3 bases for V and 4 bases for J; bases not matched to a gene: 5. The CDR3 sequence is 16 residues long. The CDR3 region is CASSSLGLAGVETQYF. DNA of the CDR3: TGCGCCAGCAGCTCCTTGGGACTAGCGGGAGTAGAGACCCAGTACTTC.

This clonotype was seen ten or more times. The rearrangement uses TRBV13 and TRBJ2-1, with 12 nucleotides matching TRBD2. Germline CDR1 is PRHDT and CDR2 is FYEKMQ (reference sequence). The junction had 6 bases not matched to a gene; V was cut back by 4 bases and J by 8 bases. The CDR3 runs to 15 residues. The CDR3 bases are TGTGCCAGCAGCTCAACCCGGACTAGCGGGGATGAGCAGTTCTTC. Translated: CASSSTRTSGDEQFF.

Note on this clonotype: A single base separates this from a much larger clone, so it may be a read error. The chain's CDR3 is CASSSGRGNEQYF. In DNA, the CDR3 is TGTGCCAGCAGTTCAGGGAGGGGGAATGAGCAGTACTTC. The chain has TRBV6-5 and TRBJ2-7; tentative D call: TRBD2 (7 bases). V shed 4 bases and J shed 7 bases, with 14 bases lying between them. This CDR3 is 13 amino acids long. Germline CDR1 and CDR2: MNHEY and SVGAGI.

Concerning this clonotype: A much larger clone differs by one base, so this may be a read error. The CDR3: CASSSSGRALTDTQYF. The CDR3, as DNA: TGCGCCAGCAGTTCTAGCGGGAGGGCCCTCACAGATACGCAGTATTTT. The J gene is TRBJ2-3, the V gene TRBV5-1; 12 positions match TRBD2. Looked up from germline, CDR1 is SGHRS and CDR2 is YFSETQ. There are 16 residues in the CDR3. Unmatched junction bases numbered 6, after V lost 5 bases and J lost 2 bases.